This TCR beta chain appears in the sequencing data of a study of blood T cell repertoires in COVID-19. Study summary: Researchers got acute and convalescent COVID-19 samples from the United States, Italy and Spain. T cells, B-cell-depleted T cells, or PBMCs provided the cDNA or gDNA that served as material.

This clone was seen once. As handled by the study authors: Scientists estimated how many nucleated cells there were by amplifying reference gene primers. Sequenced by immunoSEQ multiplex PCR; TCRdb stores in-frame clones only, minus some. V, J and clone size are those of that table, while D and trimming were read from the DNA. The table includes 150,000 to 200,000 clones, approximately 80% detected once. V was pared by 6 bases and J by 4 bases, with 12 bases between. The CDR3 is made up of 13 amino acids. Material: peripheral blood. This TCR came from a human donor in a cohort sampled during active COVID-19. The chain links TRBV12-3 or TRBV12-4 to TRBJ1-2, with D possibly matching TRBD1 (5 bases). CDR3 in amino acids: CASSLQEAYGYTF. The CDR3 DNA reads as TGTGCCAGCAGCTTACAGGAGGCCTATGGCTACACCTTC.